This T cell receptor (beta chain) was found in a study of cytomegalovirus exposure and HLA in healthy donors. TCRdb keeps only in-frame clones here, not all; method: immunoSEQ multiplex PCR. This table holds about 74,000 clones, 90% to 95% found once. General study findings and limits: Most TCR sequences proved rare, with some public TCRs found in many donors. The tendency of first-cohort TCR clusters to co-occur in the 120 or so validation repertoires emerged from a later analysis. Cytomegalovirus association was assigned to 150 to 200 TCR beta chains.

A word on this clone: The antigen remains undetermined.

V was clipped by 4 bases and J by 1 base, with 11 bases between them. Germline V gives CDR1 SGHRS, CDR2 YFSETQ. CDR3 length: 14 residues. This chain joins TRBV5-1 and TRBJ1-1; weak D call: TRBD1 (5 bases). The clonotype originates from a woman aged 18 to 35 in good health and CMV-seropositive. The sequenced sample was PBMCs. CDR3 sequence reads: CASSSRQWNTEAFF. For the CDR3, the DNA is TGCGCCAGCAGCAGCCGACAGTGGAACACTGAAGCTTTCTTT. Full variable domain (remainder filled in from reference TRBV5-1 and TRBJ1-1): KAGVTQTPRYLIKTRGQQVTLSCSPISGHRSVSWYQQTPGQGLQFLFEYFSETQRNKGNFPGRFSGRQFSNSRSEMNVSTLELGDSALYLCASSSRQWNTEAFFGQGTRLTVV.